This T cell receptor (beta chain) was sequenced for a study of CD8+CD57+ T cells in acquired aplastic anemia. In the study overall: Each DNA sample taken from sorted CD4+ and CD8+ cells came to 3 to 3.5 ug on average. Study-wide results and limits: The study identified twenty-nine CD8+ CDR3 sequences shared by patients and controls.

This clonotype was seen only once. The antigen remains undetermined. The conserved final phenylalanine or tryptophan is absent from the CDR3, which likely points to a read error. For CDR3 and TCR beta VDJ profiling, genomic DNA was the template used. TCRdb recomputed calls from the reads with MiXCR, one row per CDR3 protein. The sample shows fewer than 150,000 distinct CDR3 sequences, 48% of them seen only once. The germline V and J ends were trimmed by 3 bases and 1 base, with 9 bases remaining between them. The length of the CDR3 is 14 residues. Per germline, CDR1 MNHEY and CDR2 SMNVEV (reference sequence).

The material sequenced was sorted CD4+, CD8+, or CD8+CD57+ T cells (not recorded which) from PBMCs. The receptor comes from a human donor in good health, serving as a control. This chain uses TRBV27 with TRBJ1-1; TRBD1 is a possible D gene (6 bases). The CDR3 DNA follows: TGTGCCAGCAGTTTCCAGGGGCCGAACACTGAAGCTTTCCTT. Translation: CASSFQGPNTEAFL.